In this sample, the clone carrying this T cell receptor (beta chain) turned up a few times. Its antigen remains unidentified. The V end lost 0 bases, the J end lost 8 bases, and 8 bases lay between the germline ends. Germline lookup yields CDR1 ENHRY and CDR2 SYGVKD. The CDR3 has 13 residues. This sample stems from a study of CD8 T cells in ankylosing spondylitis. Study-wide results and limits: Ankylosing spondylitis blood seemed to carry a telltale TCR beta motif made of eight highly homologous variants. A subset of motif variants has previously been described in the synovial fluid and blood of reactive arthritis. It was reported that disease-linked clones were significantly enriched in matched ankylosing spondylitis synovial fluid. Disease-linked clones were CD8+ and relatively rare in peripheral blood.

A quantitative 5'-RACE method, one with molecular barcodes, was used to make TCR beta libraries. TCRdb fed the 5' RACE reads into MiXCR, producing one record per CDR3 protein. The sample holds hundreds of thousands of distinct CDR3 sequences; approximately 10% are singletons and the top ten take 0.51%. This receptor was identified in a male donor with ankylosing spondylitis. This chain joins TRBV10-3 and TRBJ2-1, with D possibly being TRBD2 (5 bases). What was sequenced was blood, either unsorted or a sorted T cell fraction (not recorded which). CDR3 loop: CAISESSRDEQFF. CDR3 bases: TGTGCCATCAGTGAGTCGTCGAGGGATGAGCAGTTCTTC.